The rows below give T cell receptor beta chains drawn from one sample of a study of cytomegalovirus exposure and HLA in healthy donors. Clones were read by immunoSEQ multiplex PCR, and TCRdb kept only the in-frame ones, dropping some. The repertoire has 130,000 or so clones, 78% of them found once; the top ten carry about 1.5%. Source material: PBMCs. Receptors originate from a woman aged 18 to 35 in good health and CMV-seronegative. Each CDR3 is given with its conserved first and last residue. A D gene is named only where the DNA matches it firmly. Expanded clones get a size class; other rows say once, few or many, or leave the size out.

NA	TRBV6-1	TRBJ2-7	NA	TGTGCCAGCAGTGAAGCGGCAGAGGCTTTTGACGAGCAGTACTTC	CASSEAAEAFDEQYF
TRBD2	TRBV4-2	TRBJ2-3	NA	TGTGCCAGCAGCCAGATAGCGGGAGCGACAGATACGCAGTATTTT	CASSQIAGATDTQYF
TRBD1	TRBV19	TRBJ1-5	NA	TGTGCCTGCCGGGACAGGGTTGATCAGCCCCAGCATTTT	CACRDRVDQPQHF
TRBD2	TRBV28	TRBJ2-1	few	TGTGCCAGCAGTCCGGGGACTAACAATGAGCAGTTCTTC	CASSPGTNNEQFF
NA	TRBV6-5	TRBJ2-7	NA	TGTGCCAGCAGTTATAGCCCGCGCTTACAAACCTACGAGCAGTACTTC	CASSYSPRLQTYEQYF
TRBD1	TRBV5-1	TRBJ2-7	NA	TGCGCCAGCAGCGAGCCGGGACAGGTAATAGCCGAGCAGTACTTC	CASSEPGQVIAEQYF
NA	TRBV6-1	TRBJ1-4	once	TGTGCCAGTCGCGGGAGACATGGAGCGGAAAAACTGTTTTTT	CASRGRHGAEKLFF
NA	TRBV6-1	TRBJ2-3	NA	TGTGCCAGCCGGCCCCCCGGACTGACCACAGATACGCAGTATTTT	CASRPPGLTTDTQYF
TRBD1	TRBV2	TRBJ1-2	NA	TGTGCCAGCAGTGAATCCTCAGACAGGGGGTTAGGCTACACCTTC	CASSESSDRGLGYTF
TRBD1	TRBV2	TRBJ1-2	NA	TGTGCCATCTACTACAGGGGGGCTGACTATGGCTACACCTTC	CAIYYRGADYGYTF
TRBD2	TRBV7-9	TRBJ2-7	few	TGTGCCAGCAGTATGGGACTAGCGGACGAGCAGTACTTC	CASSMGLADEQYF
TRBD2	TRBV2	TRBJ2-7	NA	TGTGCCAGCAGTGAAGGGGGACTAACGTACGAGCAGTACTTC	CASSEGGLTYEQYF
TRBD1	TRBV19	TRBJ2-7	NA	TGTGCCAGTAGTATAGGACAGGGACGGGACAGGAGAGGAGTCTACGAGCAGTACTTC	CASSIGQGRDRRGVYEQYF
TRBD2	TRBV4-1	TRBJ2-1	few	TGCGCCAGCAGCAGCCTAGCGGATAACAATGAGCAGTTCTTC	CASSSLADNNEQFF
NA	TRBV27	TRBJ2-7	NA	TGTGCCAGCAGTCTACAGGGTACCGGGATACAGTACTTC	CASSLQGTGIQYF
NA	TRBV7-9	TRBJ2-5	once	TGTGCCAGCAGCCCTCGAAGCGCCCAAGAGACCCAGTACTTC	CASSPRSAQETQYF
NA	TRBV5-1	TRBJ1-3	NA	TGCGCCAGCAGTCCCGGGAGGAACTCTGGAAACACCATATATTTT	CASSPGRNSGNTIYF
NA	TRBV19	TRBJ1-5	few	TGTGCCAGTAGTATCAGGCAGTCTCCTAGCAATCAGCCCCAGCATTTT	CASSIRQSPSNQPQHF
NA	TRBV5-4	TRBJ2-7	NA	TGTGCCAGCAACACCGGGACAGAGCAGTACTTC	CASNTGTEQYF
TRBD1	TRBV25-1	TRBJ1-4	NA	TGTGCCAGCACGACAGGGTTAGATGAAAAACTGTTTTTT	CASTTGLDEKLFF
TRBD1	TRBV10-1	TRBJ1-1	NA	TGCGCCAGCAGTGAGTCACGAGACAGGGTGACTGAAGCTTTCTTT	CASSESRDRVTEAFF
NA	TRBV7-2	TRBJ1-2	NA	TGTGCCAGCAGCCCACTTCCATCGGCTAACTATGGCTACACCTTC	CASSPLPSANYGYTF
TRBD1	TRBV30	TRBJ2-7	NA	TGTGCCTGGAGTTTTTCTACAGGACAGGTCGGGCGATTCTACGAGCAGTACTTC	CAWSFSTGQVGRFYEQYF
TRBD1	TRBV2	TRBJ2-7	NA	TGTGCCAGCAACACCAGGACAGGCGCCTACGAGCAGTACTTC	CASNTRTGAYEQYF
NA	TRBV2	TRBJ1-5	once	TGTGCCAGCAGTATGGGACAACCCAATCAGCCCCAGCATTTT	CASSMGQPNQPQHF
NA	TRBV18	TRBJ2-7	NA	TGTGCCAGCTCCCTGGCGGTTACCTACGAGCAGTACTTC	CASSLAVTYEQYF
NA	TRBV5-1	TRBJ2-2	NA	TGCGCCAGCAGGGGGCCTGGGGCCGACACCGGGGAGCTGTTTTTT	CASRGPGADTGELFF
NA	TRBV4-2	TRBJ2-1	NA	TGTGCCAGCAGCCAGGACTACTCCTACAATGAGCAGTTCTTC	CASSQDYSYNEQFF
NA	TRBV6-6	TRBJ2-5	NA	TGTGCCAGCAGTTACCCTCCGTACCAAGAGACCCAGTACTTC	CASSYPPYQETQYF
NA	TRBV10-3	TRBJ2-3	NA	TGTGCCATCACGGGAGATCCAAGGGGCCCGTTCACAGATACGCAGTATTTT	CAITGDPRGPFTDTQYF
TRBD2	TRBV30	TRBJ2-3	NA	TGTGCCTGGAGGCCAACGCTAGCGGGAGGAGATTTTAGTACAGATACGCAGTATTTT	CAWRPTLAGGDFSTDTQYF
TRBD1	TRBV10-1	TRBJ1-2	NA	TGCGCCAGCAGCGCAAGGCCGGGACAGCCTCATTTTTATGGCTACACCTTC	CASSARPGQPHFYGYTF
TRBD2	TRBV5-4	TRBJ2-5	NA	TGTGCCAGCAACGGGGGCGGGAGGAGTCAAGAGACCCAGTACTTC	CASNGGGRSQETQYF
NA	TRBV5-4	TRBJ2-7	NA	TGTGCCAGCAGTTGGGAAAGGGGTCTGAGGTCCTACGAGCAGTACTTC	CASSWERGLRSYEQYF
TRBD2	TRBV11-3	TRBJ2-1	NA	TGTGCCAGCAGCGCCAACTGGGGACTAGGGGGCTACAATGAGCAGTTCTTC	CASSANWGLGGYNEQFF
NA	TRBV7-9	TRBJ2-7	NA	TGTGCCAGCAGCTTAGAACCCCGTTACAGCGGTTACGAGCAGTACTTC	CASSLEPRYSGYEQYF
NA	TRBV5-1	TRBJ1-5	NA	TGCGCCAGCAGCTTGTGGGGAGGGGAGAGCAATCAGCCCCAGCATTTT	CASSLWGGESNQPQHF
NA	TRBV19	TRBJ2-3	NA	TGTGCCAGTATTGCATCGGGGGACACAGATACGCAGTATTTT	CASIASGDTDTQYF
NA	TRBV5-1	TRBJ1-1	NA	TGCGCCAGCAGCTTACTTGCAGGGGAATTTGGGCCCCAAGCTTTCTTT	CASSLLAGEFGPQAFF
TRBD2	TRBV10-2	TRBJ2-1	NA	TGCGCCAGCAGTGATGGGGCGGGAGTGGGGAATGAGCAGTTCTTC	CASSDGAGVGNEQFF
NA	TRBV30	TRBJ2-2	NA	TGTGCCTGGAACCCGGGTAGCGGGAACACCGGGGAGCTGTTTTTT	CAWNPGSGNTGELFF
TRBD2	TRBV11-2	TRBJ2-1	NA	TGTGCCAGCAGCTTAGACCTAGCGGCCAGCTCCTACAATGAGCAGTTCTTC	CASSLDLAASSYNEQFF
NA	TRBV29-1	TRBJ1-4	NA	TGCAGCGTTTATGCCAGAGGCAAACTGTTTTTT	CSVYARGKLFF
NA	TRBV6-1	TRBJ2-1	NA	TGTGCCAGCAGTGTGAATTCTCTGGGAGCAGGTGAGCAGTTCTTC	CASSVNSLGAGEQFF
TRBD1	TRBV7-2	TRBJ2-1	few	TGTGCCAGCAGCAGACTGATGACAGGGGGGTCCTACAATGAGCAGTTCTTC	CASSRLMTGGSYNEQFF
TRBD2	TRBV29-1	TRBJ2-1	NA	TGCAGCGTTGAATGGGCTAGCGGGGGAGGGAGGAGCTCCTACAATGAGCAGTTCTTC	CSVEWASGGGRSSYNEQFF
NA	TRBV6-1	TRBJ2-2	NA	TGTGCCAGCAGTATAGCCAGGGACACCGGGGAGCTGTTTTTT	CASSIARDTGELFF
TRBD1	TRBV25-1	TRBJ2-2	NA	TGTGCCAGCAGAGGCAGACAGGGTGAAGGTGGGGAGCTGTTTTTT	CASRGRQGEGGELFF
NA	TRBV5-1	TRBJ2-1	NA	TGCGCCAGCAGCCTGTTGAGGGTAGCGGACAATGAGCAGTTCTTC	CASSLLRVADNEQFF
NA	TRBV7-6	TRBJ1-2	once	TGTGCCAGCAGCTTGCGACGGGGAGGGCAGGGGAACTATGGCTACACCTTC	CASSLRRGGQGNYGYTF
NA	TRBV30	TRBJ2-3	NA	TGTGCCTGGTCATTCACAGATACGCAGTATTTT	CAWSFTDTQYF
NA	TRBV19	TRBJ1-2	few	TGTGCCAGTGGTCAGGGCCGCTATGGCTACACCTTC	CASGQGRYGYTF
NA	TRBV7-9	TRBJ1-4	NA	TGTGCCAGCAGCTCGAGACAGGAAGGGGAAAAACTGTTTTTT	CASSSRQEGEKLFF
TRBD2	TRBV27	TRBJ2-7	few	TGTGCCAGCAGTTCCCTAGCGGGAGAAAAGTACTTC	CASSSLAGEKYF
NA	TRBV7-2	TRBJ1-1	NA	TGTGCCAGCAGCAGCAGCACAGGGAACACTGAAGCTTTCTTT	CASSSSTGNTEAFF
NA	TRBV9	TRBJ1-6	NA	TGTGCCAGCAGCTACCAGGGTATGGGCTCACCCCTCCACTTT	CASSYQGMGSPLHF
NA	TRBV18	TRBJ2-6	NA	TGTGCCAGCTCACTCCTAGTCTCTGGGGCCAACGTCCTGACTTTC	CASSLLVSGANVLTF
NA	TRBV12-1	TRBJ2-1	NA	TGTGCCAGCAGCTTGTTGGTGCGGGAGGGCCTGAGGGATGAGCAGTTCTTC	CASSLLVREGLRDEQFF
TRBD1	TRBV5-8	TRBJ1-3	NA	TGTGCCAGCAGCTTGGAGGACGGACAGGGATCTGGAAACACCATATATTTT	CASSLEDGQGSGNTIYF
NA	TRBV6-4	TRBJ2-3	NA	TGTGCCAGCAGCCCAGATAGCTTCTCTAGCACAGATACGCAGTATTTT	CASSPDSFSSTDTQYF